The entry below describes one T cell receptor (beta chain). Antigen: not known. The data were taken from a study of cytomegalovirus exposure and HLA in healthy donors. Looking at the study overall: Across more than 350 genotyped donors, around 80% landed in the Caucasian-associated ancestry cluster.

Study-wide points: Investigators reported 150 to 200 TCR beta chains as tied to cytomegalovirus. Association with HLA alleles at 0.05 false discovery rate was found for 17,000 or so TCR beta sequences in a later analysis. Indistinguishability led to the exclusion of some V segments, TRBV6-2 and TRBV6-3 included.

Amplification used 60 Vbeta primers and 13 Jbeta primers. The table came from immunoSEQ multiplex PCR; TCRdb's copy has only in-frame clones and leaves some out. The sample records fewer than 130,000 clones, around 76% being singletons. This CDR3 region has 16 residues. The germline V gene encodes CDR1 SGHKS and CDR2 YYEKEE (reference sequence). V shed 4 bases and J 6 bases; nucleotides not matched to a gene: 8. V is TRBV5-5 and J is TRBJ1-6, with TRBD1 identical over 9 bases. The TCR comes from a man aged 25-40 years in good health and CMV-seropositive. The specimen was PBMCs. CDR3 DNA sequence: TGTGCCAGCAGCCGCAGGACGGGACAGGGTAATTCACCCCTCCACTTT. This gives the protein CASSRRTGQGNSPLHF.